A selection of T cell receptor beta chains follows, all from one sample in a study of blood T cell repertoires in COVID-19. The repertoire was sequenced with immunoSEQ multiplex PCR; TCRdb's copy has only in-frame clones and lacks some. The sample lists roughly 410,000 clones, around 87% occurring once. Sequences were obtained from peripheral blood. These receptors all stem from a woman in her sixties or seventies with COVID-19, enrolled during active disease. The CDR3 runs from the conserved cysteine through the conserved F or W. A D gene is named only where the DNA matches it firmly. The size of a clone is reported for some rows only, either as once, few or many, or as a class for expanded clones.

>NA|TRBJ1-1|NA|TRBV28
CASSTRGGSTEAFF
TGTGCCAGCAGTACCCGGGGAGGAAGCACTGAAGCTTTCTTT
>once|TRBJ2-7|NA|TRBV12-2
CASRPPKRQPAGEQYF
TGTGCAAGTCGCCCGCCGAAGCGACAGCCCGCCGGCGAGCAGTACTTC
>NA|TRBJ1-4|NA|TRBV6-1
CASSEAQTAGGEKLFF
TGTGCCAGCAGTGAAGCCCAGACGGCGGGCGGAGAAAAACTGTTTTTT
>NA|TRBJ2-5|TRBD2|TRBV19
CASSSPRQGLAAETQYF
TGTGCCAGTAGTTCACCTCGCCAAGGACTAGCTGCGGAGACCCAGTACTTC
>NA|TRBJ1-2|TRBD1|TRBV2
CASRPLTIRQGRGYTF
TGTGCCAGCAGGCCCCTCACCATTAGACAGGGTCGTGGCTACACCTTC
>NA|TRBJ1-1|TRBD1|TRBV28
CASSLRTGGNTEAFF
TGTGCCAGCAGTTTACGAACAGGGGGGAACACTGAAGCTTTCTTT
>NA|TRBJ2-7|NA|TRBV14
CASSQEGGSGYEQYF
TGTGCCAGCAGCCAAGAAGGAGGTAGCGGTTACGAGCAGTACTTC
>once|TRBJ2-7|NA|TRBV5-4
CASSKQGSSGSYEQYF
TGTGCCAGCAGTAAGCAGGGATCCTCGGGCTCCTACGAGCAGTACTTC
>NA|TRBJ1-3|NA|TRBV7-2
CASSLGGGLGNTIYF
TGTGCCAGCAGCTTAGGAGGGGGTCTCGGAAACACCATATATTTT
>NA|TRBJ2-3|TRBD2|TRBV4-2
CASSQGTSGGPDGTQYF
TGTGCCAGCAGCCAAGGAACTAGCGGGGGTCCAGACGGCACGCAGTATTTT
>NA|TRBJ1-5|NA|TRBV19
CASSIGGPGRGNQPQHF
TGTGCCAGTAGTATAGGGGGCCCCGGTAGGGGCAATCAGCCCCAGCATTTT
>NA|TRBJ1-2|NA|TRBV18
CASSPAHLYGYTF
TGTGCCAGCTCACCGGCACACCTCTATGGCTACACCTTC
>NA|TRBJ1-1|TRBD1|TRBV4-1
CASSQVDRAFTEAFF
TGCGCCAGCAGCCAAGTCGACAGGGCATTCACTGAAGCTTTCTTT
>NA|TRBJ2-1|NA|TRBV5-4
CASSEYNEQFF
TGTGCCAGCAGCGAGTACAATGAGCAGTTCTTC
>few|TRBJ1-4|TRBD1|TRBV7-9
CASSLRTGDEKLFF
TGTGCCAGCAGCTTACGGACAGGGGATGAAAAACTGTTTTTT
>NA|TRBJ1-2|TRBD1|TRBV6-2/TRBV6-3
CASSYLGQGAGDYGYTF
TGTGCCAGCAGTTACTTGGGACAGGGGGCAGGTGACTATGGCTACACCTTC
>NA|TRBJ2-2|NA|TRBV5-8
CASSLVPRPNTGELFF
TGTGCCAGCAGCTTGGTTCCCAGGCCGAACACCGGGGAGCTGTTTTTT